This T cell receptor beta chain emerged from a study of post-analysis software for immune sequencing data. Germline V gives CDR1 LGHNA, CDR2 YSLEER. CDR3 length: 13 residues. V was trimmed by 0 bases and J by 6 bases, leaving 8 bases between them. Findings and limits, study-wide: TRBV5-6, TRBV5-1 and TRBV20-1 were among 4 or 5 TRBV segments more frequent in patients than controls.

At least ten counts were recorded for this clonotype. The antigen remains unidentified. TCR beta cDNA libraries included unique molecular identifiers. TCRdb ran MiXCR on the PCR reads and lists one entry per CDR3 protein. Of some 690,000 distinct CDR3 sequences listed, less than 35% are singletons. The chain couples TRBV4-3 to TRBJ1-1, with a tentative D call TRBD1 (5 bases). The sequence derives from a girl under 18 with multiple sclerosis. The material sequenced was blood. The CDR3 nucleotides are TGCGCCAGCAGCCAAGATCGAGGGGCTGAAGCTTTCTTT. This sequence encodes CASSQDRGAEAFF.